The 10 T cell receptor beta chains given below trace back to one sample, sequenced in a study of cytomegalovirus exposure and HLA in healthy donors (dated by TCRdb to 2017 to 2019). Library preparation was by the immunoSEQ multiplex PCR assay. The multiplex PCR relied on a mix of 60 forward primers for TCR Vbeta segments and 13 reverse primers for TCR Jbeta segments. In its TCRdb copy, this immuneACCESS table keeps in-frame sequences only and misses some clones. Where compared with another copy, unresolved V genes explain less than half of these, and the others have no known cause. For this sample the table gives roughly 170,000 clones, of which roughly 82% were detected only once. About 1.3% of the sample lies in the top ten. The specimen was PBMCs. These receptors came from a girl aged 2 to 10 in good health and CMV-seropositive.

The chain carries TRBV10-3 and TRBJ2-6; 9 nucleotides line up with TRBD1. Germline CDR1 is ENHRY and CDR2 is SYGVKD. The CDR3 consists of 16 residues. J lost 2 bases, V lost 2 bases, and 1 base had no gene match. CDR3 region: CAISERDRAGANVLTF. In nucleotides, the CDR3 is TGTGCCATCAGTGAGCGGGACAGGGCTGGGGCCAACGTCCTGACTTTC.

The chain joins TRBV7-3 to TRBJ2-5; the D gene is possibly TRBD1 (6 bases). CDR3 size: 15 residues. In germline, CDR1 is SGHTA, CDR2 FQGTGA. V was shortened by 5 bases and J by 2 bases, with 15 bases between the two germline ends. Written as DNA, the CDR3 is TGTGCCAGCAGCAAAACCGGGACACTACAAGAGACCCAGTACTTC. It encodes CASSKTGTLQETQYF.

This chain joins TRBV5-4 and TRBJ1-3; a possible D gene is TRBD1 (5 bases). Germline V gene lookup returns CDR1 SGHNT and CDR2 YYREEE (reference sequence). The CDR3 is 16 amino acids. With 4 bases removed from V and 0 bases from J, the gap between germline ends came to 14 bases. CDR3 in DNA: TGTGCCAGCAGCCCGATAGACAGAGACTCTGGAAACACCATATATTTT. Encoded protein: CASSPIDRDSGNTIYF. Drawing the rest from reference TRBV5-4 and TRBJ1-3, the complete variable domain is ETGVTQSPTHLIKTRGQQVTLRCSSQSGHNTVSWYQQALGQGPQFIFQYYREEENGRGNFPPRFSGLQFPNYSSELNVNALELDDSALYLCASSPIDRDSGNTIYFGEGSWLTVV.

The rearrangement joins TRBV27 to TRBJ2-3, with TRBD2 identical over 9 bases. The length of the CDR3 is 18 residues. With V trimmed by 5 bases and J by 3 bases, 15 bases remained unmatched. From germline, CDR1 is MNHEY and CDR2 SMNVEV (reference sequence). CDR3 in amino acids: CASSRVLVAGVETDTQYF. The CDR3 DNA reads TGTGCCAGCAGTCGAGTACTCGTAGCGGGAGTAGAGACAGATACGCAGTATTTT.

The genes are TRBV9 and TRBJ2-3; a possible D gene is TRBD2 (6 bases). Germline CDR1 and CDR2: SGDLS and YYNGEE. The CDR3 covers 16 residues. Trimming removed 4 bases at V and 2 bases at J, with 17 bases between. The CDR3 DNA is TGTGCCAGCAGCCCAGAAGCGCGGGGCTACACAGATACGCAGTATTTT. It codes for CASSPEARGYTDTQYF.

The V gene is TRBV6-6, the J gene TRBJ2-5; 15 bases agree with TRBD2. The V gene's germline CDR1 is MNHNY and CDR2 SVGAGI (reference sequence). The length of the CDR3 is 15 residues. Losses at the gene ends were 8 bases for V and 4 bases for J; bases not matched to a gene: 5. CDR3 coding DNA: TGTGCCAGCTGGCGGACTAGCGGGAGGGTAGAGACCCAGTACTTC. Residues: CASWRTSGRVETQYF.

This chain uses TRBV10-1 with TRBJ2-2; D is perhaps TRBD1 (6 bases). Trimming removed 5 bases from V and 1 base from J, with 14 bases in between. The CDR3 spans 16 residues. Germline-derived CDR1 and CDR2 are WNHNN and SYGVQD (reference sequence). The CDR3 DNA reads as TGCGCCAGCAGTAAAGGACAGAGCCTGAACACCGGGGAGCTGTTTTTT. Protein product: CASSKGQSLNTGELFF.

This clone was seen a few times. CDR3 region: CASGLTALAGDTGELFF. The CDR3 DNA is TGTGCTAGTGGTTTGACCGCACTAGCGGGAGACACCGGGGAGCTGTTTTTT. The chain combines TRBV12-5 with TRBJ2-2; 11 bases fit TRBD2. In germline, CDR1 is LGHNT, CDR2 FRNRAP. V gave up 2 bases and J gave up 3 bases; unmatched junction bases: 5. This CDR3 contains 17 residues.

The V and J genes are TRBV9 and TRBJ1-4; D perhaps matches TRBD1 (5 bases). CDR1 SGDLS and CDR2 YYNGEE come from the germline V gene. The CDR3 extends over 14 amino acids. Deletions cut 4 bases from V and 8 bases from J, with 15 bases between. The CDR3 DNA is TGTGCCAGCAGCCCGGAAGGGGCGCGAGAAAAACTGTTTTTT. It translates to CASSPEGAREKLFF.

In its sample, this clone was seen a few times. CDR3 sequence: CASSLGGAGNTIYF. In nucleotides, the CDR3 is TGTGCCAGCAGCCTCGGGGGAGCTGGAAACACCATATATTTT. The chain employs TRBV14 and TRBJ1-3, with D possibly matching TRBD1 (5 bases). CDR1 is SGHDN, CDR2 FVKESK, per germline. The CDR3 has 14 amino acids. V lost 4 bases, J lost 2 bases, and 9 bases lay in between.